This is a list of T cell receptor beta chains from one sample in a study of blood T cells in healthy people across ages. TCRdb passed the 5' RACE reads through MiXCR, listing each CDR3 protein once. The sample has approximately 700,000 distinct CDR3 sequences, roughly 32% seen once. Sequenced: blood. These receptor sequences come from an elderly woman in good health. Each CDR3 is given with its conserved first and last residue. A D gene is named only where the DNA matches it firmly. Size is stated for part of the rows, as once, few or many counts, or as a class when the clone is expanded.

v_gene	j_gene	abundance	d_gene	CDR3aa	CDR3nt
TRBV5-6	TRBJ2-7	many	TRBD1	CASSLGQGIGSYEQYF	TGTGCCAGCAGCTTGGGACAGGGGATCGGCTCCTACGAGCAGTACTTC
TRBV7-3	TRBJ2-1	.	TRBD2	CANIPAGLAGGKQFF	TGTGCCAACATACCGGCGGGACTAGCGGGAGGCAAGCAGTTCTTC
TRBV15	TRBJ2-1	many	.	CATSRDRSGVGVNEQFF	TGTGCCACCAGCAGAGATAGGTCAGGGGTCGGGGTCAATGAGCAGTTCTTC
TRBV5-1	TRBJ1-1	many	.	CASRGDMNTEAFF	TGCGCCAGCCGGGGGGATATGAACACTGAAGCTTTCTTT
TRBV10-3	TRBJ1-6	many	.	CAISEGQANSPLHF	TGTGCCATCAGTGAGGGGCAAGCCAATTCACCCCTCCACTTT
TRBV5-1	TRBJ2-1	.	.	CASSLRASSYNEQFF	TGCGCCAGCAGCTTGCGGGCTAGCTCCTACAATGAGCAGTTCTTC
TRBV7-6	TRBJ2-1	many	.	CASSLDGVGEQFF	TGTGCCAGCAGCTTAGATGGGGTGGGCGAGCAGTTCTTC
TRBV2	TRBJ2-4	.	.	CASTRKNIQYF	TGTGCCAGCACCCGCAAAAACATTCAGTACTTC
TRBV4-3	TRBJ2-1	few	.	CASSQGHRTNNEQFF	TGCGCCAGCAGCCAAGGGCACAGGACGAACAATGAGCAGTTCTTC
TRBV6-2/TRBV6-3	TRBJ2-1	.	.	CASSYIRGSWDNEQFF	TGTGCCAGCAGTTACATCCGGGGAAGTTGGGACAATGAGCAGTTCTTC
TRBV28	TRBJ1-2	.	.	CASYLGGGYTF	TGTGCCAGCTATCTCGGCGGTGGCTACACCTTC
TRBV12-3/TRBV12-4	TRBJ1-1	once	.	CASSFRGNEAFF	TGTGCCAGCAGTTTTCGGGGGAATGAAGCTTTCTTT
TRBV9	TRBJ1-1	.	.	CASSVEDTPSDEAFF	TGTGCCAGCAGCGTTGAGGACACCCCGAGTGATGAAGCTTTCTTT
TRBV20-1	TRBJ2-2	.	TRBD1	CSASPQQGFGELFF	TGCAGTGCTAGCCCCCAACAGGGGTTCGGGGAGCTGTTTTTT
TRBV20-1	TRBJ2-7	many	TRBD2	CSARNPAGVSEQYF	TGCAGTGCTAGGAATCCAGCGGGGGTGAGTGAGCAGTACTTC
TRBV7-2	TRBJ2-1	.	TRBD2	CASSAPAGGIHNEQFF	TGTGCCAGCAGCGCCCCAGCGGGAGGGATCCACAATGAGCAGTTCTTC
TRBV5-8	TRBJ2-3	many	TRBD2	CASSKASGGTTDTQYF	TGTGCCAGCAGCAAGGCTAGCGGGGGAACGACAGATACGCAGTATTTT
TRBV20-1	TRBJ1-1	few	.	CSASIPGVNTEAFF	TGCAGTGCTAGTATCCCGGGAGTGAACACTGAAGCTTTCTTT
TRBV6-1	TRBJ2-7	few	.	CASSESVPGSYEQYF	TGTGCCAGCAGTGAATCGGTCCCAGGGTCCTACGAGCAGTACTTC
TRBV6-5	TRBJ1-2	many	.	CASSYARQGYGYTF	TGTGCCAGCAGTTACGCCAGGCAGGGCTATGGCTACACCTTC
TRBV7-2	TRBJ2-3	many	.	CASSLEIRTDTQYF	TGTGCCAGCAGCTTAGAGATTCGCACAGATACGCAGTATTTT
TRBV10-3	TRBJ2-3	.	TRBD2	CAISVLSAGAGDTQYF	TGTGCCATCAGCGTCCTATCAGCGGGAGCAGGAGATACGCAGTATTTT
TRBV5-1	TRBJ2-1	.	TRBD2	CASSLGRRGSSYNEQFF	TGCGCCAGCAGCTTAGGGCGGCGGGGGAGCTCCTACAATGAGCAGTTCTTC
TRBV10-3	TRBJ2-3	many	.	CAISESSQTTDTQYF	TGTGCCATCAGTGAGTCGTCTCAGACCACAGATACGCAGTATTTT
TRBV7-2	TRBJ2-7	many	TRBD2	CASSFWGGTYEQYF	TGTGCCAGCAGCTTTTGGGGGGGAACCTACGAGCAGTACTTC
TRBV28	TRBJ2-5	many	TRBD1	CASSSTGAEYF	TGTGCCAGCAGTTCCACAGGGGCTGAGTACTTC
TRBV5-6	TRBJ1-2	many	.	CASSLAAEGWGYTF	TGTGCCAGCAGCTTGGCCGCGGAGGGATGGGGCTACACCTTC
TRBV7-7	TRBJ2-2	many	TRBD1	CASSPGTGVNTGELFF	TGTGCCAGCAGCCCGGGGACAGGGGTGAACACCGGGGAGCTGTTTTTT
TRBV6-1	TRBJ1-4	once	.	CASSERLNSNEKLFF	TGTGCCAGCAGTGAACGGCTTAACTCTAATGAAAAACTGTTTTTT
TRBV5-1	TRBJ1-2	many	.	CASSLNQDHYGYTF	TGCGCCAGCAGCTTGAATCAGGACCACTATGGCTACACCTTC
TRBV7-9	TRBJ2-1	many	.	CASTLPKTNEQFF	TGTGCCAGCACCCTACCCAAGACCAATGAGCAGTTCTTC
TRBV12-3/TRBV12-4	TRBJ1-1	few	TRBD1	CASRTWDSQAFF	TGTGCCAGCAGAACCTGGGACAGCCAAGCTTTCTTT
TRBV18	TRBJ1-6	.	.	CASSPLSYNSPLHF	TGTGCCAGCTCACCGCTCTCCTATAATTCACCCCTCCACTTT